This T cell receptor beta chain is from a study of blood T cell repertoires in COVID-19. The overall study: Both acute and convalescent COVID-19 samples were obtained from the United States, Italy and Spain. Sources were T cells, B-cell-depleted T cells, or PBMCs; the material itself was cDNA or gDNA.

This clone has just a few counts. The CDR3 runs to 15 residues. V lost 5 bases to trimming and J lost 3 bases, with 14 bases between them. CDR1 and CDR2 (germline): SNHLY, FYNNEI. Original data processing: The authors estimated nucleated cell counts from reference gene primer amplification. The data were produced by immunoSEQ multiplex PCR, yet TCRdb's version contains in-frame clones alone and is incomplete. Clone size and the V and J calls come from that table; the DNA yielded D and trimming. The table records 250,000 to 300,000 clones, around three quarters of them present only once. The chain uses TRBV2 and TRBJ2-1; tentatively, D is TRBD1 (7 bases). This clonotype was sampled from a woman aged 80 or over with acute or convalescent COVID-19. The specimen sequenced was peripheral blood. Here the CDR3 DNA reads TGTGCCAGCAGTCTCCGCGGGACAGACTACAATGAGCAGTTCTTC. Its protein is CASSLRGTDYNEQFF.